One sample yielded the 17 T cell receptor beta chains listed below, sequenced in a study of regulatory T cells in long-lasting Graves disease. Time point indicated: newly diagnosed GD, antithyroid drugs for less than 3 months. Preparation of the TCR library used RNA extracted from PBMCs. CDR3 regions were amplified by Arm-PCR using iRepertoire HTBI primers to build TCR beta libraries. TCRdb redid the calling of the multiplex PCR reads with MiXCR, one entry per CDR3 protein. The repertoire holds roughly 350,000 distinct CDR3 sequences, with under 20% as singletons. In addition, the sample was reused for a study of T cells in Graves' hyperthyroidism and ophthalmopathy.

Sequenced material: peripheral blood mononuclear cells (PBMCs), taken at new diagnosis, from a patient treated with antithyroid drugs. These receptors were collected from a woman between 18 and 29 years old with Graves disease.

The chain has TRBV30 and TRBJ1-1; D remains unclear. The V gene's germline CDR1 is GTSNPN and CDR2 SVGIG (reference sequence). This CDR3 comprises 11 residues. Deletions cut 0 bases from V and 8 bases from J, with 7 bases between. The CDR3 DNA follows: TGTGCCTGGAGTGTACCTGGAGAAGCTTTCTTT. Amino acids: CAWSVPGEAFF.

This clonotype was seen at least ten times. The chain couples TRBV20-1 to TRBJ1-5; 8 positions agree with TRBD1. This CDR3 spans 14 amino acids. Trimming cost V 6 bases and J 0 bases; bases outside gene matches: 4. Germline CDR1 and CDR2: DFQATT and SNEGSKA (reference sequence). The CDR3 protein is CSARTGSSNQPQHF. The CDR3 coding sequence is TGCAGTGCGAGGACAGGGTCTAGCAATCAGCCCCAGCATTTT.

Note on this clonotype: At one end, the junction sequence differs from germline, possibly due to a read error. V usage is TRBV5-4 and J usage is TRBJ2-1; D is unclear. This CDR3 comprises 16 residues. Per germline, CDR1 SGHNT and CDR2 YYREEE (reference sequence). DNA of the CDR3: TGTGCCAGCAGCTTGGCCGTACAGAGGTCCTCCAATGAGCAGTTCTTC. It translates to CASSLAVQRSSNEQFF. The whole variable domain, remainder taken from reference TRBV5-4 and TRBJ2-1, is ETGVTQSPTHLIKTRGQQVTLRCSSQSGHNTVSWYQQALGQGPQFIFQYYREEENGRGNFPPRFSGLQFPNYSSELNVNALELDDSALYLCASSLAVQRSSNEQFFGPGTRLTVL.

This chain connects TRBV20-1 to TRBJ2-7, with D hard to call. CDR3 size: 12 residues. Trimming took 6 bases from V and 9 from J, leaving 18 bases between them. Germline V CDR1 and CDR2: DFQATT, SNEGSKA (reference sequence). DNA for the CDR3: TGCAGTGCCCTTCAGGTACCCATGGCGCAGTACTTC. Encoded protein: CSALQVPMAQYF.

This clonotype has more than one count but fewer than ten. The chain has TRBV10-3 and TRBJ2-3; no definite D call. CDR1 and CDR2 (germline): ENHRY, SYGVKD. The CDR3 spans 21 residues. The V end lost 0 bases, the J end lost 2 bases, and 27 bases lay between the germline ends. Here the CDR3 reads CAISESQRWSRTTRNTDTQYF. CDR3 bases: TGTGCCATCAGTGAGTCCCAGCGATGGAGCAGGACGACGAGGAACACAGATACGCAGTATTTT.

This clonotype was seen repeatedly, ten times or more. This chain joins TRBV29-1 and TRBJ2-5; the D is unclear. With 3 bases removed from V and 5 bases from J, the gap between germline ends came to 13 bases. CDR1 and CDR2 from the germline V gene are SQVTM and ANQGSEA. The CDR3 has 13 amino acids. The chain's CDR3 is CSVEVSAGETQYF. The CDR3 nucleotides are TGCAGCGTTGAGGTCAGCGCCGGGGAGACCCAGTACTTC.

Regarding this clonotype: Given a far larger clone just one base away, this is likely a sequencing read error. V is TRBV7-9 and J is TRBJ2-5, with TRBD2 matching 8 bases. The CDR3 is 14 residues long. Losses at the gene ends were 4 bases for V and 11 bases for J; bases not matched to a gene: 12. Per germline, CDR1 SEHNR and CDR2 FQNEAQ (reference sequence). CDR3 in amino acids: CASSSGASGWLQYF. The CDR3 DNA is TGTGCCAGCAGCTCGGGGGCTAGCGGGTGGTTGCAGTACTTC.

For this clonotype: The junction shows a germline mismatch at one end, possibly a read error. The chain recombines TRBV5-6 with TRBJ2-7; a weak D match, TRBD1 (5 bases). This CDR3 is built from 15 residues. Germline V gene sequence: CDR1 SGHDT, CDR2 YYEEEE. CDR3 sequence reads: CASSLGGLYSYGQYF. The CDR3 DNA is TGTGCCAGCAGCTTGGGGGGCCTTTACTCCTACGGGCAGTACTTC.

This clonotype has at least ten counts. The rearrangement uses TRBV7-9 and TRBJ2-2; D remains ambiguous. Trimming took off 1 base at V and 8 bases at J, with 2 bases between the two ends. The CDR3 length is 11 residues. The germline gives CDR1 SEHNR, CDR2 FQNEAQ (reference sequence). In DNA form, the CDR3 reads TGTGCCAGCAGCTTAGTTGGGGAGCTGTTTTTT. Residues: CASSLVGELFF.

This clonotype was found many times. V usage is TRBV24-1 and J usage is TRBJ2-7; D might be TRBD1 (5 bases). From germline, CDR1 is KGHDR and CDR2 SFDVKD. V was trimmed by 5 bases and J by 2 bases, leaving 12 bases between them. This CDR3 has 14 amino acids. CDR3 residues: CATSATDTPYEQYF. CDR3 nucleotides: TGTGCCACCAGTGCCACGGACACACCCTACGAGCAGTACTTC.

This clonotype was seen repeatedly, ten times or more. This chain links TRBV15 with TRBJ1-5, with no clear D. Per germline, CDR1 LNHNV and CDR2 YYDKDF (reference sequence). The CDR3 spans 16 residues. Trimming pared 0 bases from V and 2 bases from J, leaving 11 bases between. The CDR3 bases are TGTGCCACCAGCAGAGATTTAGGGAACGGCAATCAGCCCCAGCATTTT. It specifies CATSRDLGNGNQPQHF.

This clonotype has a handful of counts. DNA of the CDR3: TGCAGCGTTGGTGGTCTTTCCCCCTACGAGCAGTACTTC. The encoded protein is CSVGGLSPYEQYF. V and J are TRBV29-1 and TRBJ2-7; D is ambiguous. Trimming cost V 4 bases and J 2 bases, with 12 bases left between them. There are 13 residues in the CDR3. The germline gives CDR1 SQVTM, CDR2 ANQGSEA.

V usage is TRBV9 and J usage is TRBJ2-1; 12 bases agree with TRBD2. This CDR3 is built from 18 residues. In germline, CDR1 is SGDLS, CDR2 YYNGEE. V shed 4 bases, J shed 5 bases, and the junction held 13 bases outside the gene matches. This chain's CDR3 is CASSLRRTSGKSHNEQFF. Here the CDR3 DNA reads TGTGCCAGCAGCTTACGGAGGACTAGCGGGAAATCCCACAATGAGCAGTTCTTC.

The V call is TRBV3-1, the J call TRBJ2-7, with TRBD2 identical over 9 bases. CDR3 length: 15 residues. Germline-derived CDR1 and CDR2 are LGHDT and YNNKEL (reference sequence). J was trimmed by 0 bases and V by 2 bases; bases with no gene match: 2. CDR3 sequence reads: CASSQLAGDSYEQYF. In nucleotides, the CDR3 is TGTGCCAGCAGCCAATTAGCGGGGGACTCCTACGAGCAGTACTTC.

This clonotype has at least ten counts. The chain employs TRBV3-1 and TRBJ2-3, with D possibly being TRBD2 (7 bases). This CDR3 has 16 amino acids. Germline lookup yields CDR1 LGHDT and CDR2 YNNKEL (reference sequence). Trimming left V 2 bases short and J 3 bases short, with 15 bases between. CDR3 protein: CASSQQGGGRTDTQYF. The CDR3 region has the DNA TGTGCCAGCAGCCAACAAGGGGGGGGTAGGACAGATACGCAGTATTTT.

This clonotype was found many times. This rearrangement joins TRBV3-1 to TRBJ1-3; 7 bases are a match to TRBD1. The CDR3 sequence is 16 residues long. The germline V gene has CDR1 LGHDT and CDR2 YNNKEL (reference sequence). V gave up 1 base and J gave up 1 base; unmatched junction bases: 4. The CDR3 sequence: CASSQVPGGSGNTIYF. CDR3 nucleotides: TGTGCCAGCAGCCAAGTCCCAGGGGGGTCTGGAAACACCATATATTTT.

This clonotype was recorded many times. This chain uses TRBV7-9 with TRBJ2-7; perhaps TRBD2 as D (5 bases). Germline CDR1 reads SEHNR; CDR2 reads FQNEAQ (reference sequence). This CDR3 has 14 amino acids. Trimming removed 4 bases at V and 7 bases at J, with 17 bases between. CDR3 sequence: CASSSPAETGEQYF. In nucleotides, the CDR3 is TGTGCCAGCAGCTCACCGGCCGAAACGGGAGAGCAGTACTTC. Drawing the rest from reference TRBV7-9 and TRBJ2-7, the complete variable domain is DTGVSQNPRHKITKRGQNVTFRCDPISEHNRLYWYRQTLGQGPEFLTYFQNEAQLEKSRLLSDRFSAERPKGSFSTLEIQRTEQGDSAMYLCASSSPAETGEQYFGPGTRLTVT.